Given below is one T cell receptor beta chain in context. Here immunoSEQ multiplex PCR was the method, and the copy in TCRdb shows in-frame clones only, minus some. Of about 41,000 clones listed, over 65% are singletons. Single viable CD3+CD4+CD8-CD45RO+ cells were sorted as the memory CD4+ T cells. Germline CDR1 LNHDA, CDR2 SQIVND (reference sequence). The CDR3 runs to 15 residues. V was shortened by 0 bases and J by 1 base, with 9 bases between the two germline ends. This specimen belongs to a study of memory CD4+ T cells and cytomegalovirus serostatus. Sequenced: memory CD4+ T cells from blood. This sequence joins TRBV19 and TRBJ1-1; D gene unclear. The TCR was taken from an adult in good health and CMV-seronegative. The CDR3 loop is CASSIETSTNTEAFF. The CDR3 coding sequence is TGTGCCAGTAGTATAGAGACAAGTACGAACACTGAAGCTTTCTTT.